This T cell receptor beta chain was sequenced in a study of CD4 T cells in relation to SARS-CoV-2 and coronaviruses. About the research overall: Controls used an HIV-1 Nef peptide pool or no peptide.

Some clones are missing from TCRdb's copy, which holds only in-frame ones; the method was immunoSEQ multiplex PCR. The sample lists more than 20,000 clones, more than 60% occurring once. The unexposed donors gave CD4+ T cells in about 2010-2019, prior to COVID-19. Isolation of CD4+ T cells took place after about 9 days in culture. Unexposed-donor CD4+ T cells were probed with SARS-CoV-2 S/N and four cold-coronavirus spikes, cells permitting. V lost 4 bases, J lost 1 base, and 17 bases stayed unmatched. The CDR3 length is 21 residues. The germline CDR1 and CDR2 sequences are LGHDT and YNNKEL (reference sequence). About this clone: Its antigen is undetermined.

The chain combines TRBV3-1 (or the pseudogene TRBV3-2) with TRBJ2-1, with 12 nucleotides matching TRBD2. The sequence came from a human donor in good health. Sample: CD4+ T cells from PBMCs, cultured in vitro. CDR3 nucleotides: TGTGCCAGCAGCCCGCCACTATGGACTAGCGGGATCGAGGGGTCCTACAATGAGCAGTTCTTC. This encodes CASSPPLWTSGIEGSYNEQFF.